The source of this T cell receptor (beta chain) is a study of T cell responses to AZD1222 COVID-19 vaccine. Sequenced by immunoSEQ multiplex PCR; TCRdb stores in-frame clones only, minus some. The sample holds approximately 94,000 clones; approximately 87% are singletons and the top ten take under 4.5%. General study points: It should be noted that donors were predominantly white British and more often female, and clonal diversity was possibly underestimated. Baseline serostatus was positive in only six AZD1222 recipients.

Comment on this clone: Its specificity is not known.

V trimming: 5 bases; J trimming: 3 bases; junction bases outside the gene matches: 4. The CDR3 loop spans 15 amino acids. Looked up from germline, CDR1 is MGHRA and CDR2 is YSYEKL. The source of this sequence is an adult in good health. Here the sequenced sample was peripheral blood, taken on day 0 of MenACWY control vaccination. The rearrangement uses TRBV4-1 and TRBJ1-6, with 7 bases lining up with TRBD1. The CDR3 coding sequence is TGCGCCAGCAGCAGACGACAGGGCTATAATTCACCCCTCCACTTT. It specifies CASSRRQGYNSPLHF.